The 18 T cell receptor beta chains given below trace back to one sample, sequenced in a study of blood T cell repertoires in COVID-19. Sequenced by immunoSEQ multiplex PCR; TCRdb stores in-frame clones only, minus some. The repertoire holds about 95,000 clones, with about 84% as singletons. The sample comprised peripheral blood. The receptor source for this set is a man at least 80 years old with active or convalescent COVID-19.

This chain connects TRBV5-1 to TRBJ1-1, with D maybe TRBD1 (5 bases). This CDR3 has 14 residues. Between the trimmed V and J ends, which lost 4 bases and 7 bases, there was a span of 17 bases. The V gene's germline CDR1 is SGHRS and CDR2 YFSETQ. CDR3 DNA sequence: TGCGCCAGCAGCCTTGGGGGGGAACCCGATGAAGCTTTCTTT. Its protein product is CASSLGGEPDEAFF.

The J gene is TRBJ2-3, the V gene TRBV6-4; 9 nucleotides match TRBD2. Losses at the gene ends were 5 bases for V and 0 bases for J; bases not matched to a gene: 3. The length of the CDR3 is 15 residues. Germline V gene sequence: CDR1 MRHNA, CDR2 SNTAGT. Here the CDR3 DNA reads TGTGCCAGCAGTCCGAGCGGGGGGAGCACAGATACGCAGTATTTT. It codes for CASSPSGGSTDTQYF.

The V and J genes are TRBV18 and TRBJ1-1; a possible D gene is TRBD1 (5 bases). From germline, CDR1 is KGHSH and CDR2 LQKENI. The CDR3 sequence is 14 residues long. V was trimmed by 3 bases and J by 0 bases, leaving 8 bases between them. The CDR3 nucleotides are TGTGCCAGCTCACCGGACAACCTGAACACTGAAGCTTTCTTT. Amino acids: CASSPDNLNTEAFF.

This chain uses TRBV14 with TRBJ2-1; a possible D gene is TRBD2 (5 bases). The V end lost 7 bases, the J end lost 0 bases, and 16 bases lay between the germline ends. CDR1 and CDR2 (germline): SGHDN, FVKESK. The CDR3 sequence is 16 residues long. CDR3 DNA sequence: TGTGCCAGCACCCCATGGGAGACCGACTCCTACAATGAGCAGTTCTTC. This gives the protein CASTPWETDSYNEQFF.

This clone was detected once. The V call is TRBV7-9, the J call TRBJ1-1; D may be TRBD1 (5 bases). From germline, CDR1 is SEHNR and CDR2 FQNEAQ (reference sequence). The CDR3 is 15 amino acids. Trimming stripped 3 bases from V and 0 bases from J, with 11 bases between. The CDR3 bases are TGTGCCAGCAGCTTCAGGGTTGGAATGAACACTGAAGCTTTCTTT. As protein: CASSFRVGMNTEAFF.

The rearrangement joins TRBV3-1 (or the pseudogene TRBV3-2) to TRBJ1-1; D gene uncertain. V was cut by 1 base and J by 5 bases, with 8 bases left in between. Germline loops: CDR1 LGHDT, CDR2 YNNKEL (reference sequence). This CDR3 is 13 amino acids long. The DNA of the CDR3 is TGTGCCAGCAGCCAAGTTCCAGAAACTGAAGCTTTCTTT. This translates into CASSQVPETEAFF.

CDR3 in amino acids: CASSLQGNYGYTF. In DNA form, the CDR3 reads TGCGCCAGCAGCTTACAGGGGAACTATGGCTACACCTTC. V gene TRBV5-1 combines with J gene TRBJ1-2; 7 bases align to TRBD1. J gave up 2 bases and V 2 bases, and 0 bases lay outside the gene matches. Germline lookup yields CDR1 SGHRS and CDR2 YFSETQ. The CDR3 has 13 residues.

The chain employs TRBV5-1 and TRBJ1-2; tentatively, D is TRBD1 (5 bases). The CDR3 runs 14 residues. Germline CDR1 is SGHRS and CDR2 is YFSETQ. Deletions cut 0 bases from V and 8 bases from J, with 14 bases between. The CDR3 here is CASSLVAGTRGYTF. CDR3 nucleotides: TGCGCCAGCAGCTTGGTCGCGGGGACGAGAGGCTACACCTTC.

This rearrangement joins TRBV6-5 to TRBJ2-1; 10 bases line up with TRBD1. This CDR3 has 15 amino acids. CDR1 MNHEY and CDR2 SVGAGI come from the germline V gene. V lost 6 bases to trimming and J lost 6 bases; unmatched junction nucleotides: 8. In DNA, the CDR3 is TGTGCCAGCAGCCTGACAGGGGGCGCAGGCAATGAGCAGTTCTTC. Its translation is CASSLTGGAGNEQFF.

J is TRBJ1-6 and V is TRBV11-2, with D unclear. Germline V gives CDR1 SGHAT, CDR2 FQNNGV. The CDR3 has 16 residues. V lost 0 bases and J lost 4, with 10 bases in between. CDR3 sequence reads: CASSLDSTSYNSPLHF. The CDR3 nucleotides read TGTGCCAGCAGCTTAGATTCGACATCTTATAATTCACCCCTCCACTTT.

This chain connects TRBV2 to TRBJ1-6, with D uncertain. Per the germline V gene, CDR1 is SNHLY and CDR2 is FYNNEI. Trimming removed 2 bases at V and 2 bases at J, with 7 bases between. This CDR3 is 15 amino acids long. The CDR3 region is CASSEWTTYNSPLHF. For the CDR3, the DNA is TGTGCCAGCAGTGAATGGACTACCTATAATTCACCCCTCCACTTT.

The gene calls are TRBV10-1 and TRBJ2-5, with 7 bases aligning to TRBD1. Germline V gene lookup returns CDR1 WNHNN and CDR2 SYGVQD (reference sequence). CDR3 length equals 15 residues. V dropped 0 bases and J dropped 5; count of bases not matched to a gene: 6. Here the CDR3 reads CASSESGQRGETQYF. CDR3 bases: TGCGCCAGCAGTGAGTCGGGACAGCGAGGGGAGACCCAGTACTTC.

V and J are TRBV7-2 and TRBJ2-7; 9 bases are a match to TRBD2. The CDR3 runs 14 residues. Germline trimming cut 3 bases from V and 2 bases from J; bases unmatched to any gene: 2. Germline CDR1 is SGHTA and CDR2 is FQGNSA. The CDR3 protein is CASSFRGGAYEQYF. For the CDR3, the DNA is TGTGCCAGCAGCTTTCGCGGGGGGGCCTACGAGCAGTACTTC.

The rearrangement links TRBV5-6 to TRBJ1-5; D gene ambiguous. The CDR3 totals 12 residues. V lost 3 bases and J lost 7, with 8 bases in between. Germline assignment: CDR1 SGHDT and CDR2 YYEEEE. The CDR3 loop is CASSYPGQPQHF. The CDR3 bases are TGTGCCAGCAGCTACCCCGGGCAGCCCCAGCATTTT.

The chain carries TRBV27 and TRBJ2-1; TRBD2 aligns across 7 bases. The CDR3 loop spans 14 amino acids. Germline CDR1 MNHEY, CDR2 SMNVEV (reference sequence). The trim removed 8 bases at V and 3 bases at J, leaving 7 bases unmatched. CDR3 sequence (DNA): TGTGCCAGCCAGTCCACGGGGGGCTACAATGAGCAGTTCTTC. It translates to CASQSTGGYNEQFF.

The chain carries TRBV6-4 and TRBJ2-3; D is ambiguous. The V and J ends lost 5 bases and 3 bases respectively, with 9 bases between them. CDR3 length: 13 residues. Per the germline V gene, CDR1 is MRHNA and CDR2 is SNTAGT. The CDR3 sequence is CASSPSETDTQYF. In DNA, the CDR3 is TGTGCCAGCAGTCCCTCGGAGACAGATACGCAGTATTTT.

The chain joins TRBV7-8 to TRBJ1-2; 7 positions match TRBD1. CDR3 length: 14 residues. Per the germline V gene, CDR1 is SGHVS and CDR2 is FQNEAQ. The V gene end was trimmed by 3 bases and the J gene end by 4 bases; junction bases not matched to a gene: 5. The CDR3 here is CASSFPGQVYGYTF. The DNA for the CDR3 is TGTGCCAGCAGCTTCCCTGGACAGGTCTATGGCTACACCTTC.

The chain recombines TRBV5-1 with TRBJ2-5, with D maybe TRBD1 (6 bases). CDR3 size: 15 residues. V lost 5 bases and J lost 0, with 14 bases in between. CDR1 is SGHRS and CDR2 is YFSETQ in the germline V gene. CDR3 protein: CASRRGSEYQETQYF. The CDR3 nucleotides are TGCGCCAGCAGGAGGGGGTCTGAGTACCAAGAGACCCAGTACTTC. The variable domain in full, completed from reference TRBV5-1 and TRBJ2-5, reads KAGVTQTPRYLIKTRGQQVTLSCSPISGHRSVSWYQQTPGQGLQFLFEYFSETQRNKGNFPGRFSGRQFSNSRSEMNVSTLELGDSALYLCASRRGSEYQETQYFGPGTRLLVL.